This is a list of T cell receptor beta chains from one sample in a study of blood T cell repertoires in COVID-19. The repertoire was sequenced with immunoSEQ multiplex PCR; TCRdb's copy has only in-frame clones and lacks some. The sample contains approximately 210,000 clones, around 80% of which appear only once. Sequencing was carried out using peripheral blood. The receptor source for this set is a woman aged 40-49 years with acute or convalescent COVID-19. CDR3s include the opening cysteine and the closing phenylalanine or tryptophan. A D gene is named only where the DNA matches it firmly. Expanded clones are given a class, and other clones once, few, many or no size at all.

size	D	V	J	CDR3	DNA
.	TRBD2	TRBV11-2	TRBJ2-1	CASSQTWGGRNEQFF	TGTGCCAGCAGCCAAACCTGGGGCGGGAGGAATGAGCAGTTCTTC
.	.	TRBV9	TRBJ2-1	CASSAPLLIGGAYNEQFF	TGTGCCAGCAGCGCCCCCCTCCTGATCGGGGGAGCCTACAATGAGCAGTTCTTC
.	TRBD1	TRBV30	TRBJ1-1	CAWRPGQPNTEAFF	TGTGCCTGGAGGCCGGGACAGCCGAACACTGAAGCTTTCTTT
.	TRBD1	TRBV19	TRBJ1-2	CASSTGGWGYTF	TGTGCCAGTAGTACAGGGGGCTGGGGCTACACCTTC
.	TRBD1	TRBV2	TRBJ2-7	CASSELGQGDEQYF	TGTGCCAGCAGTGAGCTAGGCCAGGGGGACGAGCAGTACTTC
.	.	TRBV6-5	TRBJ1-4	CASSYPRGAGNEKLFF	TGTGCCAGCAGTTACCCTCGCGGGGCAGGGAATGAAAAACTGTTTTTT
.	TRBD1	TRBV9	TRBJ1-3	CASSVGDRGSGNTIYF	TGTGCCAGCAGCGTAGGGGACAGGGGCTCTGGAAACACCATATATTTT
.	.	TRBV29-1	TRBJ1-2	CSVTIPGTTYGYTF	TGCAGCGTTACAATACCCGGGACAACATATGGCTACACCTTC
.	TRBD2	TRBV20-1	TRBJ2-7	CSASGLAFEQYF	TGCAGTGCTAGTGGACTAGCCTTCGAGCAGTACTTC
.	TRBD1	TRBV6-5	TRBJ2-3	CASGTVGETDTQYF	TGTGCCAGCGGGACAGTAGGGGAAACAGATACGCAGTATTTT
.	.	TRBV29-1	TRBJ2-7	CSVVLGSSYEQYF	TGCAGCGTTGTACTGGGCAGCTCCTACGAGCAGTACTTC
.	.	TRBV4-1	TRBJ1-1	CASSQAGGRIDEAFF	TGCGCCAGCAGCCAAGCGGGGGGCAGAATCGATGAAGCTTTCTTT
.	.	TRBV18	TRBJ1-4	CASSPIDQATLFF	TGTGCCAGCTCACCCATCGATCAGGCGACGCTGTTTTTT
.	TRBD1	TRBV3-1/TRBV3-2	TRBJ2-7	CASSPGTGISYEQYF	TGTGCCAGCAGCCCCGGGACAGGGATCTCCTACGAGCAGTACTTC
.	.	TRBV7-8	TRBJ1-4	CASSLRRTDEKLFF	TGTGCCAGCAGCCTAAGGAGGACGGATGAAAAACTGTTTTTT
.	TRBD1	TRBV11-3	TRBJ2-7	CASSLGGQGGEQYF	TGTGCCAGCAGCTTAGGCGGACAGGGAGGCGAGCAGTACTTC
.	.	TRBV7-8	TRBJ2-7	CASILSHSGGSYEQYF	TGTGCCAGCATCCTTAGTCATTCCGGGGGTTCCTACGAGCAGTACTTC
few	.	TRBV27	TRBJ1-3	CASRDSRVSGNTIYF	TGTGCCAGCAGGGACTCAAGGGTCTCTGGAAACACCATATATTTT
few	TRBD1	TRBV2	TRBJ1-2	CASSQDRGRNYGYTF	TGTGCCAGCAGTCAGGACAGGGGGCGCAACTATGGCTACACCTTC
.	.	TRBV30	TRBJ1-4	CAWSNRNTNEKLFF	TGTGCCTGGAGTAACAGGAATACTAATGAAAAACTGTTTTTT
.	TRBD2	TRBV10-3	TRBJ2-1	CAISGLAVYNEQFF	TGTGCCATCTCCGGACTAGCGGTCTACAATGAGCAGTTCTTC
.	TRBD1	TRBV9	TRBJ2-7	CASSSPPEDRAGYEQYF	TGTGCCAGCAGCTCCCCGCCCGAGGACAGGGCAGGTTACGAGCAGTACTTC
.	TRBD2	TRBV2	TRBJ2-2	CAISGTSVGELFF	TGTGCCATCTCCGGGACTAGCGTCGGGGAGCTGTTTTTT
.	TRBD2	TRBV7-2	TRBJ2-1	CASSSGGNGFDEQFF	TGTGCCAGCAGCTCCGGGGGGAATGGATTTGATGAGCAGTTCTTC
.	.	TRBV7-9	TRBJ1-2	CASSSYRDMNYGYTF	TGTGCCAGCAGCTCGTACCGGGACATGAACTATGGCTACACCTTC